The T cell receptor (beta chain) under discussion was sequenced for a study of control samples from healthy donors and cancer patients. Produced via immunoSEQ multiplex PCR; TCRdb's table is partial and in-frame only. This table has about 120,000 clones, around 92% appearing once. This clone was seen just once. CDR1 and CDR2 from the germline V gene are MNHEY and SVGAGI. This CDR3 is built from 14 residues. V dropped 4 bases and J dropped 2; count of bases not matched to a gene: 2. This TCR was recovered from a man older than 75 with head and neck cancer. The gene calls are TRBV6-5 and TRBJ2-5; 9 nucleotides line up with TRBD1. Input material: PBMCs. DNA of the CDR3: TGTGCCAGCAGTTGGGGGACAGGGCAAGAGACCCAGTACTTC. Its translation is CASSWGTGQETQYF.